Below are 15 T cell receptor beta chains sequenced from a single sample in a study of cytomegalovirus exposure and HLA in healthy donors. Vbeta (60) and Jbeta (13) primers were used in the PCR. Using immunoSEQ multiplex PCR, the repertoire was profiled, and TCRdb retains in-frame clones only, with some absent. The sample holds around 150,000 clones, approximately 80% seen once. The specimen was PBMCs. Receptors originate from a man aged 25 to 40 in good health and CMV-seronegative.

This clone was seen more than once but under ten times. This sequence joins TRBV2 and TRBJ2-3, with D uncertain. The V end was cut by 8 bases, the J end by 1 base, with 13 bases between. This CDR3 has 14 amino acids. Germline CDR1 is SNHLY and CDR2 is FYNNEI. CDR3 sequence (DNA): TGTGCCAGCCAAAATTCGCTAGGCACAGATACGCAGTATTTT. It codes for CASQNSLGTDTQYF.

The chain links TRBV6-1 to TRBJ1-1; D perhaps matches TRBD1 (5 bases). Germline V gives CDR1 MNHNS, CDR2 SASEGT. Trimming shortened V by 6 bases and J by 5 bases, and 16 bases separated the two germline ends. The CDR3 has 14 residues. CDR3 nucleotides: TGTGCCAGCAGGCCTGGGCGGGGGAGTACTGAAGCTTTCTTT. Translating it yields CASRPGRGSTEAFF.

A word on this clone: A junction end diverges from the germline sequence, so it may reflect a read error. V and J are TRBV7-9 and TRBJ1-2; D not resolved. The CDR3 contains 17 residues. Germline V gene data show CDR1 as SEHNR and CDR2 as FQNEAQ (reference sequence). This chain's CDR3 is CSSSLGRAGDTNYGYTF. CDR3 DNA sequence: TGTTCCAGCAGCTTAGGGAGGGCCGGCGACACTAACTATGGCTACACCTTC.

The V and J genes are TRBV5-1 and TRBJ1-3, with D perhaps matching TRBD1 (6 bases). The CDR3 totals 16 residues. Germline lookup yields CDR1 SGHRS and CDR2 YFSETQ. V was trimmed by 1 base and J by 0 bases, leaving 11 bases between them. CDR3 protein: CASSLLGTSSGNTIYF. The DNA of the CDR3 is TGCGCCAGCAGCTTGTTGGGGACATCCTCTGGAAACACCATATATTTT. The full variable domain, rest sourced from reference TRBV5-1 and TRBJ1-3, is KAGVTQTPRYLIKTRGQQVTLSCSPISGHRSVSWYQQTPGQGLQFLFEYFSETQRNKGNFPGRFSGRQFSNSRSEMNVSTLELGDSALYLCASSLLGTSSGNTIYFGEGSWLTVV.

The CDR3 sequence is CAVAAEVTDTQYF. The CDR3 nucleotides read TGTGCCGTGGCGGCGGAGGTGACAGATACGCAGTATTTT. The chain has TRBV7-6 and TRBJ2-3, with a tentative D call TRBD2 (5 bases). This CDR3 has 13 residues. Trimming stripped 11 bases from V and 3 bases from J, with 15 bases between. Per the germline V gene, CDR1 is SGHVS and CDR2 is FNYEAQ.

The CDR3 DNA reads TGTGCCAGCAGGCTTACAACGGATACGCAGTATTTT. This translates into CASRLTTDTQYF. The V gene is TRBV6-1, the J gene TRBJ2-3; D call uncertain. The CDR3 is 12 residues long. Trimming took 6 bases from V and 6 from J, leaving 10 bases between them. Germline values: CDR1 MNHNS, CDR2 SASEGT.

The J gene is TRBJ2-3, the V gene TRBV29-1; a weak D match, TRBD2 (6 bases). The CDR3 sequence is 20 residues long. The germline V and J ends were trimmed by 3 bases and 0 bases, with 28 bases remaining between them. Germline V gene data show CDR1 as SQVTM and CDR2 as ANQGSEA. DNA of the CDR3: TGCAGCGTTGAGGGGTGGGACTCCCCGCAGCCCCGTGCTAGCACAGATACGCAGTATTTT. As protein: CSVEGWDSPQPRASTDTQYF.

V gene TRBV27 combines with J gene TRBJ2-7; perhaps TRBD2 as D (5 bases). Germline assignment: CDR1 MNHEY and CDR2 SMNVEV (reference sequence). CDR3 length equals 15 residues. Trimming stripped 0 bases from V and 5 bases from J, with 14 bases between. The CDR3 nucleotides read TGTGCCAGCAGTTTATCGCTGGGAGTTTCCCACGAGCAGTACTTC. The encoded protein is CASSLSLGVSHEQYF.

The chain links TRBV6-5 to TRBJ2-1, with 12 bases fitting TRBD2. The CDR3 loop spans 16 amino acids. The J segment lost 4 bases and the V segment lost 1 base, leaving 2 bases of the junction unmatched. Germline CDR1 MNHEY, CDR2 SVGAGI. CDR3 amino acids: CASSYLGTSGYNEQFF. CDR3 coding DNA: TGTGCCAGCAGTTACTTAGGGACTAGCGGGTACAATGAGCAGTTCTTC.

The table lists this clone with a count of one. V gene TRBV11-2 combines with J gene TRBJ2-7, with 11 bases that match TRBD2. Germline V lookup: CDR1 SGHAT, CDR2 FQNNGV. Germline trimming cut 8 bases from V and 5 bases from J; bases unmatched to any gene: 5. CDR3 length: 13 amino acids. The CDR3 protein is CASRTSGSHEQYF. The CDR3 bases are TGTGCCAGCCGCACTAGCGGGAGCCACGAGCAGTACTTC.

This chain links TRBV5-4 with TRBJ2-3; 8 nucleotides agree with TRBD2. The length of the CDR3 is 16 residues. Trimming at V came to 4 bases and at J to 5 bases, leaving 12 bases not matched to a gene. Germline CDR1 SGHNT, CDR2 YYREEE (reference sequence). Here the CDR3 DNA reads TGTGCCAGCAGCGCCCAATGGGGCGCGGGAGGAGATACGCAGTATTTT. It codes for CASSAQWGAGGDTQYF.

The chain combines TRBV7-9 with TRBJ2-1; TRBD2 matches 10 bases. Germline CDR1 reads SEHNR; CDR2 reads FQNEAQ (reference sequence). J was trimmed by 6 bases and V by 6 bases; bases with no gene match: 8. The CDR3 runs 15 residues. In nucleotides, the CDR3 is TGTGCCAGCAGGGCTACTAGCGGGGTAAGCAATGAGCAGTTCTTC. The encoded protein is CASRATSGVSNEQFF. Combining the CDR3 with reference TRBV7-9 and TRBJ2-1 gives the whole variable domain DTGVSQNPRHKITKRGQNVTFRCDPISEHNRLYWYRQTLGQGPEFLTYFQNEAQLEKSRLLSDRFSAERPKGSFSTLEIQRTEQGDSAMYLCASRATSGVSNEQFFGPGTRLTVL.

The CDR3 is CASSYRELRNTEAFF. The CDR3 DNA sequence: TGTGCCAGCAGTTACCGGGAACTTCGGAACACTGAAGCTTTCTTT. This rearrangement joins TRBV6-6 to TRBJ1-1; D unresolved. Germline CDR1 is MNHNY and CDR2 is SVGAGI (reference sequence). This CDR3 contains 15 residues. Trimming left V 2 bases short and J 1 base short, with 11 bases between.

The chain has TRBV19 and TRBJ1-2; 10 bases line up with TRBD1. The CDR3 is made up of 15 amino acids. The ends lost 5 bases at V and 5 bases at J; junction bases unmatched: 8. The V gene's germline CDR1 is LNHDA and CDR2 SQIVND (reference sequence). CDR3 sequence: CASSPETGGAYGYTF. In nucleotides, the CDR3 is TGTGCCAGTAGTCCCGAGACAGGGGGCGCTTATGGCTACACCTTC.

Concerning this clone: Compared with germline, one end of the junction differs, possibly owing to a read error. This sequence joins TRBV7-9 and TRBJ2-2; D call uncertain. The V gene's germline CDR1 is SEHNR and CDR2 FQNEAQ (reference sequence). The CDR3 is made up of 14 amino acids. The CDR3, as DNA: TGTGCCAGCAGCCTGCTAGGCCCACCCGGCGAGCTGTTTTTT. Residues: CASSLLGPPGELFF.